Included here is one T cell receptor beta chain sequence, with context. Trimming took off 4 bases at V and 0 bases at J, with 10 bases between the two ends. Looked up from germline, CDR1 is LNHNV and CDR2 is YYDKDF (reference sequence). The CDR3 length is 14 residues. The sample is drawn from a study of blood T cell repertoires in COVID-19. For the study at large: The cDNA or gDNA used as material had been derived from T cells, B-cell-depleted T cells, or PBMCs.

In the source study's methods: Amplification of reference gene primers was used by the study to estimate nucleated cell counts. Repertoires were generated with immunoSEQ multiplex PCR, while TCRdb's copy carries only in-frame clones and drops some. The V and J calls and clone size are taken from that table; D and trimming were inferred from the DNA. This sample has a few hundred thousand clones, with approximately 82% found just once. This chain links TRBV15 with TRBJ2-7; D is uncertain. The sequenced sample consisted of peripheral blood. The sequence was obtained from a man aged 55 to 69 who had recovered from COVID-19. CDR3 sequence (DNA): TGTGCCACCAGCAACTATCCCGGCTCCTACGAGCAGTACTTC. Translating gives CATSNYPGSYEQYF.